This TCR beta chain was identified during a study of Graves' ophthalmopathy and Graves' hyperthyroidism. Study-wide findings and caveats: Using a 13-signature model, the authors split ophthalmopathy from stable hyperthyroidism, with roughly 90% sensitivity and roughly 83% specificity.

Amplification of TCR beta CDR3 regions used RNA transcripts. RT-PCR in the first round used HTBI primers; a second-round multiplex PCR followed. MiXCR, run by TCRdb on the multiplex PCR reads, gives a single entry per CDR3 protein. The sample has 150,000 or so distinct CDR3 sequences; under 40% are singletons. V was clipped by 5 bases and J by 2 bases; unmatched bases: 3. Germline CDR1 and CDR2: SGHTA and FQGNSA. The CDR3 length is 13 residues. The PBMC fraction was derived from 9 to 10 ml of fresh peripheral blood. A note on this clonotype: Its antigen is not known.

The sample was peripheral blood. This receptor was identified in a middle-aged woman with Graves' ophthalmopathy. V gene TRBV7-2 combines with J gene TRBJ2-7; 7 positions agree with TRBD2. As DNA, the CDR3 is TGTGCCAGCAGCGGGGAGGGGACCTACGAGCAGTACTTC. Amino acid sequence: CASSGEGTYEQYF.